These 7 T cell receptor beta chains were all obtained from the same sample, sequenced in a study of T cell repertoires in cytomegalovirus infection. MiXCR, applied by TCRdb to the reads, yields one record per CDR3 protein. This repertoire shows a few hundred thousand distinct CDR3 sequences, 40% to 50% found once; its top ten account for around 45%. Their antigen targets remain unknown. Sequencing used cultured PBMCs, obtained from culture after CMV antigen stimulation. The source of these receptors is a human donor in good health (CMV status not recorded). Some clones in this sample may be carry-over from other donors' samples.

This clonotype showed up just a few times. The V gene is TRBV6-5, the J gene TRBJ2-7, with TRBD2 as a possible D gene (5 bases). With 1 base removed from V and 0 bases from J, the gap between germline ends came to 10 bases. The CDR3 has 15 residues. Germline V gene lookup returns CDR1 MNHEY and CDR2 SVGAGI. CDR3 coding DNA: TGTGCCAGCAGTTACTATACGGGGTCCTCCTACGAGCAGTACTTC. Its translation: CASSYYTGSSYEQYF.

This chain uses TRBV7-6 with TRBJ2-1; D unresolved. CDR1 is SGHVS, CDR2 FNYEAQ, per germline. The CDR3 runs 13 residues. Between the trimmed V and J ends, which lost 2 bases and 10 bases, there was a span of 12 bases. This CDR3 reads CASSLRLPTEQFF. CDR3 DNA sequence: TGTGCCAGCAGCTTACGGCTCCCAACCGAGCAGTTCTTC.

This clonotype was detected only a few times. The CDR3 reads CAISEGETDTQYF. The DNA for the CDR3 is TGTGCCATCAGTGAAGGGGAAACAGATACGCAGTATTTT. The rearrangement uses TRBV10-3 and TRBJ2-3, with D maybe TRBD1 (5 bases). Looked up from germline, CDR1 is ENHRY and CDR2 is SYGVKD. CDR3 size: 13 residues. V gave up 3 bases and J gave up 3 bases, with 7 bases separating them.

This clonotype was observed many times. This rearrangement joins TRBV7-2 to TRBJ2-5, with D possibly being TRBD1 (6 bases). Germline CDR1 reads SGHTA; CDR2 reads FQGNSA. The CDR3 is made up of 15 amino acids. Trimming took off 5 bases at V and 1 base at J, with 14 bases between the two ends. The CDR3 DNA reads as TGTGCCAGCAGCGGAAATTGGACAGCCCAAGAGACCCAGTACTTC. Translating gives CASSGNWTAQETQYF.

The genes are TRBV5-5 and TRBJ1-4; no clear D. The CDR3 runs 16 residues. The V gene's germline CDR1 is SGHKS and CDR2 YYEKEE (reference sequence). With 3 bases removed from V and 1 base from J, the gap between germline ends came to 13 bases. In DNA form, the CDR3 reads TGTGCCAGCAGCTCCGGCTTCTGGAGAACTAATGAAAAACTGTTTTTT. Translating it yields CASSSGFWRTNEKLFF. The variable domain in full, completed from reference TRBV5-5 and TRBJ1-4, reads DAGVTQSPTHLIKTRGQQVTLRCSPISGHKSVSWYQQVLGQGPQFIFQYYEKEERGRGNFPDRFSARQFPNYSSELNVNALLLGDSALYLCASSSGFWRTNEKLFFGSGTQLSVL.

The chain joins TRBV19 to TRBJ2-1; 8 nucleotides line up with TRBD1. The CDR3 consists of 13 residues. Germline V gene sequence: CDR1 LNHDA, CDR2 SQIVND (reference sequence). The V segment lost 4 bases and the J segment 6 bases; nucleotides outside the gene matches: 2. The CDR3: CASSSTGGNEQFF. CDR3 DNA sequence: TGTGCCAGTAGTAGTACAGGGGGCAATGAGCAGTTCTTC.

This clonotype was seen more than once but under ten times. The chain carries TRBV7-6 and TRBJ2-3; D is uncertain. Per the germline V gene, CDR1 is SGHVS and CDR2 is FNYEAQ. CDR3 length: 16 amino acids. V gave up 2 bases and J gave up 3 bases, with 15 bases separating them. CDR3 DNA: TGTGCCAGCAGCTTAAGATCCCTACGCTCAACAGATACGCAGTATTTT. It translates to CASSLRSLRSTDTQYF. Using reference TRBV7-6 and TRBJ2-3 for the parts outside the CDR3, the full variable domain is GAGVSQSPRYKVTKRGQDVALRCDPISGHVSLYWYRQALGQGPEFLTYFNYEAQQDKSGLPNDRFSAERPEGSISTLTIQRTEQRDSAMYRCASSLRSLRSTDTQYFGPGTRLTVL.